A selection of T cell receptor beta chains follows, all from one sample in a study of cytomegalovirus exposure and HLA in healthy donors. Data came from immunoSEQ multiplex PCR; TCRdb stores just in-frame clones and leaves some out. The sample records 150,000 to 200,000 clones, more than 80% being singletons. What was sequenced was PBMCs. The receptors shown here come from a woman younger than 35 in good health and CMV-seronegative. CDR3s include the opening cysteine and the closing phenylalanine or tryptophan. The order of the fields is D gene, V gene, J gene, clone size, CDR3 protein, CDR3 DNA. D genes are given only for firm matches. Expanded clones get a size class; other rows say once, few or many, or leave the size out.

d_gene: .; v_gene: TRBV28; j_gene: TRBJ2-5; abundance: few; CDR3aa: CASSPDSRQTQYF; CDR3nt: TGTGCCAGCAGTCCGGACAGTCGACAGACCCAGTACTTC
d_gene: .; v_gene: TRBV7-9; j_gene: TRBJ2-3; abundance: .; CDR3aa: CASSLEGQLYTDTQYF; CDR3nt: TGTGCCAGCAGCTTGGAGGGACAGCTTTACACAGATACGCAGTATTTT
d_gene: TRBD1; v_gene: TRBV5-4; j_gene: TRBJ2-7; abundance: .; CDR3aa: CASSDRDRGSYEQYF; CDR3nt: TGTGCCAGCAGCGACCGGGACAGGGGGTCCTACGAGCAGTACTTC
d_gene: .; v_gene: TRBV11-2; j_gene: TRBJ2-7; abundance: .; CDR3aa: CASSLQGWSEQYF; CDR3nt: TGTGCCAGCAGCTTACAGGGATGGTCCGAGCAGTACTTC
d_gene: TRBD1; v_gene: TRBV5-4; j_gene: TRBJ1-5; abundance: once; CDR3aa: CASSQTGGSNQPQHF; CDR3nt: TGTGCCAGCAGCCAGACAGGGGGAAGCAATCAGCCCCAGCATTTT
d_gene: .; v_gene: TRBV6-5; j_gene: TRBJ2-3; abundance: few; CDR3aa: CASSSGSTDTQYF; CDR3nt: TGTGCCAGCAGTTCAGGGAGCACAGATACGCAGTATTTT
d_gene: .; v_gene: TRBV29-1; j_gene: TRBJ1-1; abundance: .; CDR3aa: CSVEGTPMNTEAFF; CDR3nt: TGCAGCGTTGAAGGGACACCGATGAACACTGAAGCTTTCTTT
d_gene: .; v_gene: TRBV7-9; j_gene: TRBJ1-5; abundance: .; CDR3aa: CASSLGAANQPQHF; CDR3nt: TGTGCCAGCAGCTTAGGGGCAGCTAATCAGCCCCAGCATTTT
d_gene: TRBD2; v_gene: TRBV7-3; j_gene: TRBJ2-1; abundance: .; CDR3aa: CASSLTSGRPLNEQFF; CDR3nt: TGTGCCAGCAGCTTAACTAGCGGGCGCCCTCTCAATGAGCAGTTCTTC
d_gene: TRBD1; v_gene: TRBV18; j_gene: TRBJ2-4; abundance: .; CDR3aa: CASSPEQGARDF; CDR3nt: TGTGCCAGCTCACCGGAACAGGGGGCTAGGGACTTC
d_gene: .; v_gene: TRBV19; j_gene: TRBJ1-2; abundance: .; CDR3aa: CASSSPTRGGYTF; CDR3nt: TGTGCCAGTAGTAGCCCCACAAGGGGCGGCTACACCTTC
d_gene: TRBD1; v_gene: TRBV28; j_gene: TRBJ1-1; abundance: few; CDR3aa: CASSHDRVSRAFF; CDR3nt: TGTGCCAGCAGTCACGACAGGGTAAGCAGAGCTTTCTTT
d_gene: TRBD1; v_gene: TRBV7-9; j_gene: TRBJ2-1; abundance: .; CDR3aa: CASSLVQGAVINEQFF; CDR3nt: TGTGCCAGCAGCTTAGTACAGGGGGCGGTGATTAATGAGCAGTTCTTC
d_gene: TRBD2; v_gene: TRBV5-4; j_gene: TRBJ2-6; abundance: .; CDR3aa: CASSPGGTGANVLTF; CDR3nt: TGTGCCAGCAGCCCGGGGGGGACTGGGGCCAACGTCCTGACTTTC
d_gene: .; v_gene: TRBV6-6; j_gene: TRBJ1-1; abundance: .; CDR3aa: CASSYGQALNTEAFF; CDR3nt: TGTGCCAGCAGTTACGGGCAGGCTCTGAACACTGAAGCTTTCTTT
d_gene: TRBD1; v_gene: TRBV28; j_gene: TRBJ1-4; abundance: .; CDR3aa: CASSVGTGRDGNEKLFF; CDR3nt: TGTGCCAGCAGTGTCGGGACAGGCAGAGATGGTAATGAAAAACTGTTTTTT
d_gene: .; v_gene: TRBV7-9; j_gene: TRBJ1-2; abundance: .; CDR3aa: CASSLVGTTPSSNYGYTF; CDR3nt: TGTGCCAGCAGCTTAGTCGGGACTACGCCCTCCTCTAACTATGGCTACACCTTC
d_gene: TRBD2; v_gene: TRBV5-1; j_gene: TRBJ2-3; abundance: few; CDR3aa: CASSLEGLAGDTQYF; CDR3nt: TGCGCCAGCAGCTTGGAAGGGCTAGCGGGAGACACGCAGTATTTT
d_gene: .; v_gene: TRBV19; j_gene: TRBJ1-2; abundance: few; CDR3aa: CASSIESTGGYTF; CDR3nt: TGTGCCAGTAGTATAGAGAGCACGGGTGGCTACACCTTC
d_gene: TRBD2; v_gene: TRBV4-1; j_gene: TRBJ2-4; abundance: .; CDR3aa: CASSLTHLFSGRATKNIQYF; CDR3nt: TGCGCCAGCAGCCTGACGCACCTATTTAGCGGGCGAGCTACCAAAAACATTCAGTACTTC
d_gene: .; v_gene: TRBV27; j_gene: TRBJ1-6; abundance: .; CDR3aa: CASSLLASYNSPLHF; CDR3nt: TGTGCCAGCAGTTTATTGGCCTCCTATAATTCACCCCTCCACTTT
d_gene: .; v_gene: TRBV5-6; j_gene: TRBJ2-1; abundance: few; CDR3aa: CASSYYNEQFF; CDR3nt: TGTGCCAGCAGTTACTACAATGAGCAGTTCTTC
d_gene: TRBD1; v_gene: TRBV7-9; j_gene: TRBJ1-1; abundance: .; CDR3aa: CSSSSIQGLATEAFF; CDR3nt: TGTTCCAGCAGCTCAATACAGGGGCTGGCCACTGAAGCTTTCTTT
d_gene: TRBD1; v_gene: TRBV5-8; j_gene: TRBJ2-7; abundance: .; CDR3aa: CASSAGTGVYEQYF; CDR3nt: TGTGCCAGCAGCGCCGGGACAGGGGTCTACGAGCAGTACTTC
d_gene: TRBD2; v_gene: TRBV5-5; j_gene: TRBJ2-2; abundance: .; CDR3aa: CASSSGGTGELFF; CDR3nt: TGTGCCAGCAGCTCGGGGGGCACCGGGGAGCTGTTTTTT
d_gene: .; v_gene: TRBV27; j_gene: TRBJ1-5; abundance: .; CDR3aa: CASSLRETNQPQHF; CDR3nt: TGTGCCAGCAGTTTACGGGAAACCAATCAGCCTCAGCATTTT
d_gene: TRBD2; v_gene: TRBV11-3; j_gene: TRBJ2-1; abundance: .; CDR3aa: CASSLGSGSYNEQFF; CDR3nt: TGTGCCAGCAGCTTAGGTAGCGGGAGTTACAATGAGCAGTTCTTC
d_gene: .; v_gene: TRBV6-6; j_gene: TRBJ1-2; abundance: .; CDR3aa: CASSYWVEDGYTF; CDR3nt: TGTGCCAGCAGTTACTGGGTCGAGGATGGCTACACCTTC
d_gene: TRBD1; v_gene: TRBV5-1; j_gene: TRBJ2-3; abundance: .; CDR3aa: CASSWGDRGTDTQYF; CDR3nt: TGCGCCAGCAGCTGGGGGGACAGGGGGACAGATACGCAGTATTTT
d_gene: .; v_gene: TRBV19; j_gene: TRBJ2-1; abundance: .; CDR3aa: CAIAPGAGNEQFF; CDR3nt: TGTGCCATCGCGCCAGGGGCGGGCAATGAGCAGTTCTTC
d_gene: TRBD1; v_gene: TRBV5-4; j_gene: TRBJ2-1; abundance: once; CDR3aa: CASSWGTGGNEQFF; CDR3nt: TGTGCCAGCAGCTGGGGGACAGGGGGGAATGAGCAGTTCTTC
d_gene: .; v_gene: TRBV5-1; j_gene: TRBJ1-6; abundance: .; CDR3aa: CASRGSDNRNSPLHF; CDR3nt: TGCGCCAGCAGGGGATCCGATAACAGGAATTCACCCCTCCACTTT